This T cell receptor beta chain stems from a study of blood T cell repertoires in COVID-19. Germline assignment: CDR1 SGHRS and CDR2 YFSETQ. This CDR3 contains 14 residues. Trimming stripped 0 bases from V and 3 bases from J, with 10 bases between. TCRdb keeps only in-frame clones here, not all; method: immunoSEQ multiplex PCR. The table has over 140,000 clones, 70% to 80% seen once. Material: peripheral blood. The J gene is TRBJ2-7, the V gene TRBV5-1, with D perhaps matching TRBD2 (6 bases). This clonotype was sampled from an elderly woman with active or convalescent COVID-19. CDR3 in DNA: TGCGCCAGCAGCTTGGCCGACGGGGGCTACGAGCAGTACTTC. It specifies CASSLADGGYEQYF.